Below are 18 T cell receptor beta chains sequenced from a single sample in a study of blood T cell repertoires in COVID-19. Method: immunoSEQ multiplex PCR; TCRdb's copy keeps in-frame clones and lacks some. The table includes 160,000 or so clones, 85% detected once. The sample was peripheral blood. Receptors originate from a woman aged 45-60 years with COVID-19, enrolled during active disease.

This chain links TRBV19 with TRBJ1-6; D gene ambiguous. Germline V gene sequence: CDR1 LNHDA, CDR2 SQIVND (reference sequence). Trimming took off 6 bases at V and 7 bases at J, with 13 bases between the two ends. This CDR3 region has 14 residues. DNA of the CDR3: TGTGCCAGTAGGGTAAATCTCAGGAATTCACCCCTCCACTTT. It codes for CASRVNLRNSPLHF.

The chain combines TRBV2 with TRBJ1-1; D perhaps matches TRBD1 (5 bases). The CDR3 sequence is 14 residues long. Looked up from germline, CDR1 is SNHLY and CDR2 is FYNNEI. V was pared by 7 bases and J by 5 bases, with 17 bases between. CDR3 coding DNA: TGTGCCAGCACGGGGGGGGAGGAAAGAACTGAAGCTTTCTTT. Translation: CASTGGEERTEAFF.

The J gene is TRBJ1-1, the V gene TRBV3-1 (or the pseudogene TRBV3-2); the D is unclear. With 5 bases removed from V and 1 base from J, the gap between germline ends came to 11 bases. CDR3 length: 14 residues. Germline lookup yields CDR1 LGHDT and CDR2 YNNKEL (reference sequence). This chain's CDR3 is CASSDIRQNTEAFF. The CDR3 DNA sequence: TGTGCCAGCAGCGATATTAGACAGAACACTGAAGCTTTCTTT.

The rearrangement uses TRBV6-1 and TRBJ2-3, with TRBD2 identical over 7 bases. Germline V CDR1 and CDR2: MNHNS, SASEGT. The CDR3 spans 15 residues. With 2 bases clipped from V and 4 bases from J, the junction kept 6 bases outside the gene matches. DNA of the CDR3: TGTGCCAGCAGTGAATCTAGCGGAACCTCAGATACGCAGTATTTT. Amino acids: CASSESSGTSDTQYF.

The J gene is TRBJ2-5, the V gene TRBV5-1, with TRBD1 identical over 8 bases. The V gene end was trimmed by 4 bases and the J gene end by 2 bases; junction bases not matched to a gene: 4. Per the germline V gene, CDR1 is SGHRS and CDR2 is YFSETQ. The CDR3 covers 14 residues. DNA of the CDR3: TGCGCCAGCAGCCCGTGGACAGGGCAAGAGACCCAGTACTTC. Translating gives CASSPWTGQETQYF.

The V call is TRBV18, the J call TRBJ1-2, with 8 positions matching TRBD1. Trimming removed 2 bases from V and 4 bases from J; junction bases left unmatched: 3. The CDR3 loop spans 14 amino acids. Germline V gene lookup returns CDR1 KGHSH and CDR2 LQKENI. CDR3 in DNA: TGTGCCAGCTCACCATCCGGACAGGGCTATGGCTACACCTTC. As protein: CASSPSGQGYGYTF.

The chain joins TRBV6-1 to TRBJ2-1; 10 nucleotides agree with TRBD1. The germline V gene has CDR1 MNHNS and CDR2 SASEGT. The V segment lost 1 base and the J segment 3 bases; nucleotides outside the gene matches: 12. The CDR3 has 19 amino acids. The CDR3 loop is CASSEEYLGTGALYNEQFF. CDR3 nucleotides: TGTGCCAGCAGTGAAGAGTATTTGGGGACAGGGGCTCTCTACAATGAGCAGTTCTTC.

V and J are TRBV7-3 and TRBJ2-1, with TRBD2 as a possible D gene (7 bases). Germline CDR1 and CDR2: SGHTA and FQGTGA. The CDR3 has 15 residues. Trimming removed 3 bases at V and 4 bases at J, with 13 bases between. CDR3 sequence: CASSLDGGLYNEQFF. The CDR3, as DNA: TGTGCCAGCAGCTTGGACGGGGGGCTATACAATGAGCAGTTCTTC.

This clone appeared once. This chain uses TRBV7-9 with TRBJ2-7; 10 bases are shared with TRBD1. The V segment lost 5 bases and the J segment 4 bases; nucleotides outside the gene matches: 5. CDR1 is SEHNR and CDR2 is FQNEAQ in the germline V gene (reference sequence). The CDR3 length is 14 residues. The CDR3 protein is CASSKWDRGYEQYF. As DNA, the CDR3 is TGTGCCAGCAGCAAGTGGGACAGGGGTTACGAGCAGTACTTC.

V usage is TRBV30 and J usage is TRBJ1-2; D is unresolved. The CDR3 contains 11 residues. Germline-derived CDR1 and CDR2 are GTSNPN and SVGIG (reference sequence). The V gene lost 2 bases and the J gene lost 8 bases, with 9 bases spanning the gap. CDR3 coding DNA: TGTGCCTGGAGTCCCGGGGAGGGCTACACCTTC. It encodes CAWSPGEGYTF.

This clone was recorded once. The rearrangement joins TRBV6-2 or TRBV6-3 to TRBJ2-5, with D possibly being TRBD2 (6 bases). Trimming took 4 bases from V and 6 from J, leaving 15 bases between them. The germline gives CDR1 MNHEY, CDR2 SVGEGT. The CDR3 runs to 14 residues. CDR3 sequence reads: CASSSPAEGKTQYF. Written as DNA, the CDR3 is TGTGCCAGCAGTTCCCCTGCGGAGGGTAAGACCCAGTACTTC.

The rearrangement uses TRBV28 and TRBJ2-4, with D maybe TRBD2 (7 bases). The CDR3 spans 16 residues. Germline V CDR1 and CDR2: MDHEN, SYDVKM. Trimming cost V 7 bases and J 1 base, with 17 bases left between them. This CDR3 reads CASNNGGAEAKNIQYF. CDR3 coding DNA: TGTGCCAGCAACAATGGGGGGGCTGAGGCCAAAAACATTCAGTACTTC.

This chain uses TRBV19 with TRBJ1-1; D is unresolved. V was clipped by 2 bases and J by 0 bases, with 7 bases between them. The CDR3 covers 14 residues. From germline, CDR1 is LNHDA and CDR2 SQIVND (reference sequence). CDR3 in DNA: TGTGCCAGTAGTATATCCACGGTGAACACTGAAGCTTTCTTT. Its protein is CASSISTVNTEAFF.

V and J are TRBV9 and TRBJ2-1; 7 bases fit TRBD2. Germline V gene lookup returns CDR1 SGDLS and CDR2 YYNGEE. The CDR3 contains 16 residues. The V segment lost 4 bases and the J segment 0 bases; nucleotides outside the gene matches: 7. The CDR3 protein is CASSPGLAVSYNEQFF. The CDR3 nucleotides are TGTGCCAGCAGCCCCGGGCTAGCGGTCTCCTACAATGAGCAGTTCTTC.

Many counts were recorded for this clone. The CDR3 nucleotides are TGTGCCAGCAGCGCGGGACAGAGCTCTGGAAACACCATATATTTT. This sequence encodes CASSAGQSSGNTIYF. The chain carries TRBV27 and TRBJ1-3, with 7 bases lining up with TRBD1. The germline V gene has CDR1 MNHEY and CDR2 SMNVEV (reference sequence). The V segment lost 6 bases and the J segment 0 bases; nucleotides outside the gene matches: 5. This CDR3 contains 15 residues.

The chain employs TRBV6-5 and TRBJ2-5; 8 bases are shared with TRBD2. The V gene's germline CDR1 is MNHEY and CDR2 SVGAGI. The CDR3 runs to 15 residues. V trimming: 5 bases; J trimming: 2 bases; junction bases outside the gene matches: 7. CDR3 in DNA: TGTGCCAGCAGTATAGGACTAGCTCCACAAGAGACCCAGTACTTC. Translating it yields CASSIGLAPQETQYF.

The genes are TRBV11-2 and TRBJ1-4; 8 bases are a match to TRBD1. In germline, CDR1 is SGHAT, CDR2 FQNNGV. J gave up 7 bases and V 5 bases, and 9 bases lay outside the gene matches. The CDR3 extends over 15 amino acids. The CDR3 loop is CASSTTGTGSEKLFF. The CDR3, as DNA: TGTGCCAGCAGCACAACCGGGACAGGCTCTGAAAAACTGTTTTTT.

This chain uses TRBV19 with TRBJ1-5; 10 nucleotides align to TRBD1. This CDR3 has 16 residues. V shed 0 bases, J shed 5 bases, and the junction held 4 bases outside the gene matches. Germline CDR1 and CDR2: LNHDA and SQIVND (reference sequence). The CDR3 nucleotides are TGTGCCAGTAGTATAGATGACAGGGGGCAGGATCAGCCCCAGCATTTT. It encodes CASSIDDRGQDQPQHF. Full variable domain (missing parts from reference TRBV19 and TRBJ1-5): DGGITQSPKYLFRKEGQNVTLSCEQNLNHDAMYWYRQDPGQGLRLIYYSQIVNDFQKGDIAEGYSVSREKKESFPLTVTSAQKNPTAFYLCASSIDDRGQDQPQHFGDGTRLSIL.